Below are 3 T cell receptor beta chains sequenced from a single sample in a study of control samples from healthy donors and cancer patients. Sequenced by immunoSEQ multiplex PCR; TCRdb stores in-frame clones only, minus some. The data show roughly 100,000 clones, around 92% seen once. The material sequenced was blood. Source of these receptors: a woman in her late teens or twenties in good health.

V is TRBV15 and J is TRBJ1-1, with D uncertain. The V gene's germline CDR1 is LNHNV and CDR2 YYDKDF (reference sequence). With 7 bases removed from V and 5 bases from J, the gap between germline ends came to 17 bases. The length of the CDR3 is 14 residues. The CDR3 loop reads CATTSSEKVTEAFF. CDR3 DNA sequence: TGTGCCACCACCTCCTCTGAAAAAGTGACTGAAGCTTTCTTT.

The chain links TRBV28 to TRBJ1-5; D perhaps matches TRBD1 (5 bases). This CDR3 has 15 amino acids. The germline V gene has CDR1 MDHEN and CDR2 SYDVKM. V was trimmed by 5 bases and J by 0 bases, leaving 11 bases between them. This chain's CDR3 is CASSPQGGSNQPQHF. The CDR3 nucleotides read TGTGCCAGCAGTCCCCAGGGTGGTAGCAATCAGCCCCAGCATTTT.

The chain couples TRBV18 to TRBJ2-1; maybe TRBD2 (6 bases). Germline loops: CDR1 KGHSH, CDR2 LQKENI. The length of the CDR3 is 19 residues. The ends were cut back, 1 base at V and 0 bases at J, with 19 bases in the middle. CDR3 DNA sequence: TGTGCCAGCTCACCACTTGGGAGGCGTACGAAAATCTCCTACAATGAGCAGTTCTTC. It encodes CASSPLGRRTKISYNEQFF.